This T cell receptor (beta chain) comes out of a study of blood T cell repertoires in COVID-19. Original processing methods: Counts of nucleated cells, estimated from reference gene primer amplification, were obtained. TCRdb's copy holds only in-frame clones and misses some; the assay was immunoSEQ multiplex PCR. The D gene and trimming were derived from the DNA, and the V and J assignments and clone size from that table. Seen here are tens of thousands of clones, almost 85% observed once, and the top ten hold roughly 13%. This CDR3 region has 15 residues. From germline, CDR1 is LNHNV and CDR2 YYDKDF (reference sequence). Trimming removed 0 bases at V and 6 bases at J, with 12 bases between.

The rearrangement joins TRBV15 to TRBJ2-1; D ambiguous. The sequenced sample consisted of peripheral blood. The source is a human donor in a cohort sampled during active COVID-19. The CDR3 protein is CATSRDGQVINEQFF. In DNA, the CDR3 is TGTGCCACCAGCAGAGATGGCCAGGTGATCAATGAGCAGTTCTTC.